This entry features one T cell receptor beta chain sequence. The sample is drawn from a study of blood T cell repertoires in COVID-19. Study-wide context: The study drew acute and convalescent COVID-19 samples from the United States, Italy and Spain.

In the authors' methods: It was from reference gene primer amplification that nucleated cell counts were estimated. TCRdb's copy holds only in-frame clones and misses some; the assay was immunoSEQ multiplex PCR. V, J and clone size were drawn from that table, and D and trimming were deduced from the DNA. Seen here are over 200,000 clones, about 85% observed once, and the top ten hold roughly 10%. Cohort 3 recovered donors had two negative PCRs, clearance, or symptom resolution. The CDR3 spans 15 residues. From germline, CDR1 is SGHRS and CDR2 YFSETQ. Trimming took off 0 bases at V and 5 bases at J, with 11 bases between the two ends.

The V and J genes are TRBV5-1 and TRBJ1-4; D unresolved. The clonotype comes from a young man who had recovered from COVID-19. Sequenced material: PBMCs or T cells enriched from blood (not recorded which). The CDR3 sequence: CASSLVSALNEKLFF. Here the CDR3 DNA reads TGCGCCAGCAGCTTGGTATCTGCCCTAAATGAAAAACTGTTTTTT.